The 24 T cell receptor beta chains below all came from one sample that was sequenced in a study of blood T cell repertoires in COVID-19. The data were produced by immunoSEQ multiplex PCR, yet TCRdb's version contains in-frame clones alone and is incomplete. The sample lists fewer than 350,000 clones; roughly 90% were seen once. The material sequenced was PBMCs or T cells enriched from blood (not recorded which). These receptors originate from a woman aged 40 to 49 who had recovered from COVID-19.

The chain uses TRBV5-4 and TRBJ1-2, with 7 nucleotides matching TRBD1. Germline V gene data show CDR1 as SGHNT and CDR2 as YYREEE (reference sequence). With 6 bases clipped from V and 8 bases from J, the junction kept 22 bases outside the gene matches. This CDR3 has 17 residues. The CDR3 coding sequence is TGTGCCAGCACCCCCAACAGGGGCAACAGGGGTTTTGGGGGCTACACCTTC. Residues: CASTPNRGNRGFGGYTF.

The CDR3 sequence is CSVDPGKLNTEAFF. DNA for the CDR3: TGCAGCGTTGATCCAGGGAAATTGAACACTGAAGCTTTCTTT. The chain links TRBV29-1 to TRBJ1-1; tentative D call: TRBD1 (5 bases). Germline-derived CDR1 and CDR2 are SQVTM and ANQGSEA. V was shortened by 3 bases and J by 0 bases, with 11 bases between the two germline ends. CDR3 length equals 14 residues. The variable domain in full, with the rest retrieved from reference TRBV29-1 and TRBJ1-1, is SAVISQKPSRDICQRGTSLTIQCQVDSQVTMMFWYRQQPGQSLTLIATANQGSEATYESGFVIDKFPISRPNLTFSTLTVSNMSPEDSSIYLCSVDPGKLNTEAFFGQGTRLTVV.

The CDR3 DNA reads TGTGCCAGCAGTTACGAGGCGGGAGCAGAGACCCAGTACTTC. Protein product: CASSYEAGAETQYF. The chain links TRBV6-5 to TRBJ2-5; 7 bases fit TRBD2. The V gene end was trimmed by 2 bases and the J gene end by 4 bases; junction bases not matched to a gene: 4. This CDR3 comprises 14 residues. From germline, CDR1 is MNHEY and CDR2 SVGAGI.

The CDR3 DNA reads as TGTGCCTGGAGTGTTGGTGGAGCCACGACCTATGGCTACACCTTC. Protein: CAWSVGGATTYGYTF. This chain joins TRBV30 and TRBJ1-2; no clear D gene. Looked up from germline, CDR1 is GTSNPN and CDR2 is SVGIG (reference sequence). Trimming removed 0 bases at V and 4 bases at J, with 15 bases between. CDR3 length: 15 amino acids.

This clone was seen once. J is TRBJ2-2 and V is TRBV6-6; D remains unclear. Germline V CDR1 and CDR2: MNHNY, SVGAGI (reference sequence). Trimming cost V 5 bases and J 2 bases, with 18 bases left between them. This CDR3 is 17 amino acids long. CDR3 protein: CASSPFLITRNTGELFF. In DNA form, the CDR3 reads TGTGCCAGCAGTCCATTTTTGATCACACGAAACACCGGGGAGCTGTTTTTT.

The chain has TRBV6-5 and TRBJ1-2; D perhaps matches TRBD1 (6 bases). The CDR3 runs to 13 residues. Trimming took off 2 bases at V and 7 bases at J, with 11 bases between the two ends. Germline loops: CDR1 MNHEY, CDR2 SVGAGI. In DNA form, the CDR3 reads TGTGCCAGCAGTTACCCTGGGACAACTGGCTACACCTTC. Translated, it gives CASSYPGTTGYTF.

J is TRBJ1-1 and V is TRBV6-5, with a weak D call TRBD1 (5 bases). The CDR3 spans 14 residues. CDR1 and CDR2 from the germline V gene are MNHEY and SVGAGI. V lost 6 bases, J lost 2 bases, and 13 bases lay in between. CDR3 residues: CASRPDRGNTEAFF. The DNA for the CDR3 is TGTGCCAGCAGGCCCGACAGAGGAAACACTGAAGCTTTCTTT.

The chain joins TRBV9 to TRBJ2-3; tentative D call: TRBD2 (5 bases). CDR3 size: 15 residues. The germline V and J ends were trimmed by 2 bases and 0 bases, with 10 bases remaining between them. The germline CDR1 and CDR2 sequences are SGDLS and YYNGEE. The CDR3, as DNA: TGTGCCAGCAGCGTCAGTCGGGGTAGCACAGATACGCAGTATTTT. Translation gives CASSVSRGSTDTQYF.

The chain is built from TRBV12-3 or TRBV12-4 and TRBJ1-1, with TRBD1 identical over 8 bases. CDR3 length: 13 amino acids. After removal of 7 bases from V and 11 bases from J, the junction contained 12 bases not matched to a gene. Here the CDR3 DNA reads TGTGCCAGCACCAATCTGACAGGGGTTAGTGCTTTCTTT. Translated: CASTNLTGVSAFF.

The chain carries TRBV10-1 and TRBJ2-3, with D possibly matching TRBD2 (6 bases). The V and J ends lost 0 bases and 4 bases respectively, with 11 bases between them. Germline CDR1 WNHNN, CDR2 SYGVQD (reference sequence). The CDR3 length is 15 residues. The CDR3 is CASSESGRPADTQYF. Here the CDR3 DNA reads TGCGCCAGCAGTGAGTCGGGGAGGCCCGCAGATACGCAGTATTTT.

This clone was seen once. The V and J genes are TRBV14 and TRBJ1-2; D is unresolved. Germline assignment: CDR1 SGHDN and CDR2 FVKESK. CDR3 length: 13 residues. The ends were cut back, 4 bases at V and 8 bases at J, with 14 bases in the middle. The CDR3 is CASSPSGRKGYTF. CDR3 DNA: TGTGCCAGCAGCCCGTCCGGGAGGAAGGGCTACACCTTC.

The rearrangement uses TRBV9 and TRBJ2-5; perhaps TRBD2 as D (6 bases). The CDR3 is made up of 16 amino acids. CDR1 and CDR2 from the germline V gene are SGDLS and YYNGEE. Deletions cut 1 base from V and 1 base from J, with 14 bases between. CDR3 protein: CASSVSGLPGQETQYF. For the CDR3, the DNA is TGTGCCAGCAGCGTATCGGGACTCCCGGGCCAAGAGACCCAGTACTTC.

In DNA, the CDR3 is TGCGCCAGCAGTCTTAGCGGGCCCCAGCATTTT. This translates into CASSLSGPQHF. The chain uses TRBV23-1 and TRBJ1-5; D remains unclear. TRBV23-1 is reported as an ORF; its role is uncertain. This CDR3 comprises 11 residues. The V end lost 4 bases, the J end lost 9 bases, and 7 bases lay between the germline ends.

This chain uses TRBV6-5 with TRBJ1-1, with a possible D match to TRBD1 (5 bases). V was pared by 0 bases and J by 7 bases, with 15 bases between. The V gene's germline CDR1 is MNHEY and CDR2 SVGAGI. This CDR3 comprises 15 residues. The CDR3 coding sequence is TGTGCCAGCAGTTACTCTGGGCGACAGAACTTTGAAGCTTTCTTT. It is translated as CASSYSGRQNFEAFF.

This clone was seen a handful of times. A much larger clone is a single base away; this may be a read error. The same CDR3 is also encoded by other DNA sequences in this sample. The rearrangement uses TRBV2 and TRBJ1-3, with a weak D call TRBD1 (5 bases). The CDR3 covers 15 residues. V shed 1 base and J shed 0 bases, with 7 bases lying between them. The germline V gene has CDR1 SNHLY and CDR2 FYNNEI. CDR3 DNA sequence: TGTGCCAGCAGTGAAGACAGGTTCTCTGGAAACACCATATATTTT. This encodes CASSEDRFSGNTIYF. The full variable domain, rest sourced from reference TRBV2 and TRBJ1-3, is EPEVTQTPSHQVTQMGQEVILRCVPISNHLYFYWYRQILGQKVEFLVSFYNNEISEKSEIFDDQFSVERPDGSNFTLKIRSTKLEDSAMYFCASSEDRFSGNTIYFGEGSWLTVV.

The gene calls are TRBV30 and TRBJ1-6; a weak D match, TRBD1 (6 bases). With 1 base removed from V and 10 bases from J, the gap between germline ends came to 11 bases. The CDR3 covers 13 residues. Germline lookup yields CDR1 GTSNPN and CDR2 SVGIG (reference sequence). The CDR3: CAWSGRGDSPLHF. In nucleotides, the CDR3 is TGTGCCTGGAGTGGCAGGGGAGACTCACCCCTCCACTTT.

The rearrangement joins TRBV6-5 to TRBJ2-1, with 8 bases lining up with TRBD2. The V segment lost 4 bases and the J segment 6 bases; nucleotides outside the gene matches: 11. Germline V CDR1 and CDR2: MNHEY, SVGAGI. CDR3 size: 16 residues. The CDR3 is CASSWTPSGGLNEQFF. CDR3 nucleotide sequence: TGTGCCAGCAGTTGGACTCCCTCGGGGGGGCTCAATGAGCAGTTCTTC.

The chain employs TRBV5-1 and TRBJ1-2; no definite D call. V dropped 0 bases and J dropped 3 bases, with 12 bases sitting between them. This CDR3 comprises 15 residues. The germline gives CDR1 SGHRS, CDR2 YFSETQ. In DNA form, the CDR3 reads TGCGCCAGCAGCTTGGGAAATTACAGAGACTATGGCTACACCTTC. This codes for CASSLGNYRDYGYTF.

The rearrangement links TRBV18 to TRBJ2-1, with TRBD1 as a possible D gene (5 bases). The CDR3 loop spans 12 amino acids. Germline CDR1 KGHSH, CDR2 LQKENI. The V end lost 6 bases, the J end lost 5 bases, and 8 bases lay between the germline ends. Written as DNA, the CDR3 is TGTGCCAGCTCCCGGACACACAATGAGCAGTTCTTC. This sequence encodes CASSRTHNEQFF. The variable domain in full, completed from reference TRBV18 and TRBJ2-1, reads NAGVMQNPRHLVRRRGQEARLRCSPMKGHSHVYWYRQLPEEGLKFMVYLQKENIIDESGMPKERFSAEFPKEGPSILRIQQVVRGDSAAYFCASSRTHNEQFFGPGTRLTVL.

This clone was seen only a few times. The V call is TRBV5-3, the J call TRBJ1-1; no firm D call. TRBV5-3 is filed as an ORF, its function uncertain. This CDR3 contains 12 residues. Deletions cut 4 bases from V and 7 bases from J, with 11 bases between. The CDR3 DNA is TGTGCCAGAAGCAAAGAGGAGTATGAAGCTTTCTTT. Translating it yields CARSKEEYEAFF.

The CDR3 sequence is CSASENRELKAFF. The CDR3 region has the DNA TGCAGTGCTAGTGAAAACAGGGAGTTGAAAGCTTTCTTT. The V and J genes are TRBV20-1 and TRBJ1-1; D may be TRBD1 (6 bases). Germline loops: CDR1 DFQATT, CDR2 SNEGSKA (reference sequence). The CDR3 has 13 residues. V lost 3 bases, J lost 9 bases, and 17 bases lay in between.

V and J are TRBV11-2 and TRBJ1-1; maybe TRBD1 (5 bases). The V and J ends lost 2 bases and 2 bases respectively, with 12 bases between them. The CDR3 is 15 amino acids. From germline, CDR1 is SGHAT and CDR2 FQNNGV. The CDR3 sequence: CASSLFKGINTEAFF. In nucleotides, the CDR3 is TGTGCCAGCAGCTTATTTAAGGGGATTAACACTGAAGCTTTCTTT.

This chain uses TRBV24-1 with TRBJ2-2, with 8 bases aligning to TRBD1. J gave up 8 bases and V 8 bases, and 12 bases lay outside the gene matches. In germline, CDR1 is KGHDR, CDR2 SFDVKD. The CDR3 contains 15 residues. The CDR3 DNA follows: TGTGCCACCACGGGCCGGACAGGGTTGAGTGGGGAGCTGTTTTTT. Translated: CATTGRTGLSGELFF.

The chain employs TRBV7-3 and TRBJ2-3; 7 bases are a match to TRBD2. CDR1 SGHTA and CDR2 FQGTGA come from the germline V gene. The CDR3 length is 14 residues. V dropped 5 bases and J dropped 1; count of bases not matched to a gene: 3. The CDR3: CASSPGGGTDTQYF. DNA for the CDR3: TGTGCCAGCAGCCCGGGGGGAGGCACAGATACGCAGTATTTT.